Reported below is one TCR beta chain. Antigen: not known. CTLA-4 blockade using ipilimumab, together with focal radiation, was received by patients with chemo-refractory metastatic non-small-cell lung cancer. This CDR3 contains 16 residues. CDR1 MGHDK and CDR2 SYGVNS come from the germline V gene. J lost 8 bases, V lost 0 bases, and 10 bases had no gene match. The entry originates in a study of radiotherapy plus CTLA-4 blockade in lung cancer. About the study: Objective responses arose in approximately 19% of patients, and approximately 28% experienced disease control. Study-wide results and caveats: Peripheral blood showed expansion of tumor-derived TCR clones after radiotherapy and ipilimumab. Strongest reported response predictors: early blood clone changes and post-radiation interferon-beta.

The data were produced by immunoSEQ multiplex PCR, yet TCRdb's version contains in-frame clones alone and is incomplete. Here the sample spans 20,000 or so clones, 86% being singletons. This material consisted of peripheral blood, taken from a patient treated with radiotherapy plus ipilimumab. The chain uses TRBV25-1 and TRBJ1-2; 9 nucleotides line up with TRBD1. The TCR comes from a human donor with non-small cell lung cancer whose response to radiotherapy plus ipilimumab could not be evaluated. The chain's CDR3 is CASSEYAGTGSWGYTF. CDR3 in DNA: TGTGCCAGCAGTGAATATGCGGGGACAGGGAGTTGGGGCTACACCTTC.